These 28 T cell receptor beta chains share one sample of origin, sequenced in a study of vaccination and CD4 T cells after COVID-19. Their specific antigens are unknown. The Oncomine TCR Beta short-read assay was applied to DNA of cultured CD4+ T cells. A single record per CDR3 protein comes from TCRdb applying MiXCR to the PCR reads. This table has about 22,000 distinct CDR3 sequences, over 25% appearing once. Time point given: late sampling 161 to 241 days after vaccination in three convalescent patients. The sample's treatment: approximately 11-day PBMC culture with coronavirus spike peptide pools or control peptides (ViraFEST assay). The sample in question was CD4+ T cells from blood, cultured in vitro, obtained about 7 months after SARS-CoV-2 vaccination. The receptors derive from a human donor who had recovered from COVID-19.

This clonotype was seen a handful of times. This chain uses TRBV21-1 with TRBJ1-2; the DNA was not used to check the table's D call, TRBD1. TRBV21-1 is listed as a pseudogene. This CDR3 region has 21 residues. The CDR3: CASSKESLPHGTEEGNDGYTF. In DNA, the CDR3 is TGTGCCAGCAGCAAAGAGAGTTTACCCCATGGGACAGAGGAGGGCAACGATGGCTACACCTTC.

This clonotype was picked up a small number of times. The CDR3 coding sequence is TGCGCCAGCAGCCAAGTTTTGGACGTTGATAATTCACCCCTCCACTTT. Protein: CASSQVLDVDNSPLHF. V gene TRBV4-1 combines with J gene TRBJ1-6, with D unresolved. This CDR3 has 16 amino acids. V lost 1 base and J lost 5, with 12 bases in between. CDR1 is MGHRA and CDR2 is YSYEKL in the germline V gene.

This clonotype has only a few counts. J is TRBJ2-7 and V is TRBV20-1, with unresolved D. V gave up 0 bases and J gave up 6 bases, with 15 bases separating them. The CDR3 is made up of 14 amino acids. Looked up from germline, CDR1 is DFQATT and CDR2 is SNEGSKA (reference sequence). The CDR3 reads CSARDLKKGSEQYF. The CDR3 DNA reads TGCAGTGCTAGAGATCTCAAGAAGGGCTCCGAGCAGTACTTC.

In its sample, this clonotype was seen a few times. The genes are TRBV27 and TRBJ2-5; 12 bases fit TRBD2. Germline V gene lookup returns CDR1 MNHEY and CDR2 SMNVEV (reference sequence). J lost 3 bases, V lost 4 bases, and 6 bases had no gene match. CDR3 length: 16 amino acids. Written as DNA, the CDR3 is TGTGCCAGCAGTTCCTCCCGGACTAGCGGGGAAGAGACCCAGTACTTC. Translation gives CASSSSRTSGEETQYF.

A few counts support this clonotype. This chain uses TRBV5-4 with TRBJ1-2; the match to TRBD1 covers 12 bases. This CDR3 region has 14 residues. The J segment lost 7 bases and the V segment lost 4 bases, leaving 5 bases of the junction unmatched. Germline V gene sequence: CDR1 SGHNT, CDR2 YYREEE (reference sequence). CDR3 DNA sequence: TGTGCCAGCAGCGCTGGGACAGGGGGCCTTGGCTACACCTTC. Amino acid sequence: CASSAGTGGLGYTF. The full variable domain, rest sourced from reference TRBV5-4 and TRBJ1-2, is ETGVTQSPTHLIKTRGQQVTLRCSSQSGHNTVSWYQQALGQGPQFIFQYYREEENGRGNFPPRFSGLQFPNYSSELNVNALELDDSALYLCASSAGTGGLGYTFGSGTRLTVV.

The chain employs TRBV6-1 and TRBJ1-1, with D possibly being TRBD1 (5 bases). Germline values: CDR1 MNHNS, CDR2 SASEGT. The V end was cut by 10 bases, the J end by 2 bases, with 17 bases between. The CDR3 has 14 residues. The CDR3: CATHRWGENTEAFF. For the CDR3, the DNA is TGTGCCACCCACCGGTGGGGGGAAAACACTGAAGCTTTCTTT.

V usage is TRBV11-3 and J usage is TRBJ1-1; the D is unclear. The CDR3 length is 14 residues. V lost 4 bases to trimming and J lost 4 bases, with 13 bases between them. CDR1 and CDR2 from the germline V gene are SGHNT and YENEEA. DNA for the CDR3: TGTGCCAGCAGCTCTAGACTGGACGGCACTGAAGCTTTCTTT. Protein product: CASSSRLDGTEAFF.

This clonotype was recorded a few times. The CDR3 bases are TGTGCCAGCAGTTACCCCGGCGGAGGTGAGACCCAGTACTTC. This gives the protein CASSYPGGGETQYF. This sequence joins TRBV6-5 and TRBJ2-5; TRBD2 might be the D (5 bases). Germline CDR1 and CDR2: MNHEY and SVGAGI. V was clipped by 2 bases and J by 5 bases, with 12 bases between them. The CDR3 spans 14 residues.

Comment on this clonotype: Sequence at one end of the junction differs from germline and may be a read error. J is TRBJ2-3 and V is TRBV7-7; possible D gene TRBD1, 6 bases. CDR1 is SSHAT, CDR2 FNYEAQ, per germline (reference sequence). The CDR3 consists of 14 residues. CDR3 protein: CASSPGQFTDTQYF. The CDR3 DNA is TGTGCTAGCAGCCCAGGACAGTTCACAGATACGCAGTATTTT. Based on the CDR3 plus reference TRBV7-7 and TRBJ2-3, the full variable domain is GAGVSQSPRYKVTKRGQDVTLRCDPISSHATLYWYQQALGQGPEFLTYFNYEAQPDKSGLPSDRFSAERPEGSISTLTIQRTEQRDSAMYRCASSPGQFTDTQYFGPGTRLTVL.

J is TRBJ2-4 and V is TRBV5-6; D gene unclear. The CDR3 is 13 residues long. V lost 4 bases and J 11 bases, leaving 16 bases between the germline ends. The germline CDR1 and CDR2 sequences are SGHDT and YYEEEE. CDR3 protein: CASSLQSGPLQYF. The CDR3 DNA follows: TGTGCCAGCAGCCTCCAGTCAGGCCCCCTTCAGTACTTC.

The chain carries TRBV2 and TRBJ1-5, with TRBD1 as a possible D gene (6 bases). There are 13 residues in the CDR3. Germline CDR1 and CDR2: SNHLY and FYNNEI. Deletions cut 5 bases from V and 7 bases from J, with 12 bases between. The DNA for the CDR3 is TGTGCCAGCAGTCTACAGGGTGAACAGCCCCAGCATTTT. Amino acid sequence: CASSLQGEQPQHF. Based on the CDR3 plus reference TRBV2 and TRBJ1-5, the full variable domain is EPEVTQTPSHQVTQMGQEVILRCVPISNHLYFYWYRQILGQKVEFLVSFYNNEISEKSEIFDDQFSVERPDGSNFTLKIRSTKLEDSAMYFCASSLQGEQPQHFGDGTRLSIL.

This clonotype was counted only a few times. The chain has TRBV6-1 and TRBJ1-5; 7 positions agree with TRBD1. This CDR3 comprises 15 residues. Unmatched junction bases numbered 8, after V lost 4 bases and J lost 5 bases. The V gene's germline CDR1 is MNHNS and CDR2 SASEGT. CDR3 residues: CASSGGQKSYQPQHF. The DNA of the CDR3 is TGTGCCAGCAGTGGGGGACAGAAAAGCTATCAGCCCCAGCATTTT.

This clonotype was seen only a few times. The chain is built from TRBV2 and TRBJ2-5; either TRBD1 or TRBD2 may supply D (6 bases each). V was trimmed by 7 bases and J by 5 bases, leaving 14 bases between them. In germline, CDR1 is SNHLY, CDR2 FYNNEI. The CDR3 contains 13 residues. In DNA form, the CDR3 reads TGTGCCAGCAACCACAGGGAGGAGGAGACCCAGTACTTC. Translating it yields CASNHREEETQYF.

This clonotype has more than one count but fewer than ten. The chain combines TRBV21-1 with TRBJ1-5; the D call in the table, TRBD1, was not verified against the DNA. TRBV21-1 is shown as a pseudogene. CDR3 length equals 14 residues. In DNA, the CDR3 is TGTGCCAGCAGAACGACAGCGGACAATCAGCCCCAGCATTTT. The encoded protein is CASRTTADNQPQHF.

The gene calls are TRBV6-1 and TRBJ1-1; D is perhaps TRBD1 (6 bases). In germline, CDR1 is MNHNS, CDR2 SASEGT. The CDR3 consists of 13 residues. Trimming left V 10 bases short and J 8 bases short, with 20 bases between. CDR3 DNA: TGTGCCACCAAAAGGGGACAAGAGGGAGAAGCTTTCTTT. Amino acids: CATKRGQEGEAFF.

This chain's CDR3 is CASSQGMDGRYNSPLHF. The CDR3 DNA reads TGCGCCAGCAGCCAAGGAATGGACGGCAGATATAATTCACCCCTCCACTTT. The J gene is TRBJ1-6, the V gene TRBV4-1; D is unresolved. This CDR3 has 17 residues. Germline V lookup: CDR1 MGHRA, CDR2 YSYEKL. Trimming shortened V by 1 base and J by 4 bases, and 14 bases separated the two germline ends.

The chain couples TRBV5-4 to TRBJ1-1; D call uncertain. The CDR3 covers 14 residues. V was pared by 4 bases and J by 4 bases, with 14 bases between. The germline V gene encodes CDR1 SGHNT and CDR2 YYREEE (reference sequence). The DNA for the CDR3 is TGTGCCAGCAGCGCCATACTTAAAGGCACTGAAGCTTTCTTT. It specifies CASSAILKGTEAFF.

The sample holds a few counts of this clonotype. The chain employs TRBV19 and TRBJ1-1, with unresolved D. The CDR3 covers 16 residues. Germline V gives CDR1 LNHDA, CDR2 SQIVND (reference sequence). The V end lost 5 bases, the J end lost 4 bases, and 20 bases lay between the germline ends. CDR3 DNA sequence: TGTGCCAGTAGTCCCCACTGGGCGAGCATGGGCACTGAAGCTTTCTTT. Encoded protein: CASSPHWASMGTEAFF.

This chain uses TRBV27 with TRBJ1-6, with D perhaps matching TRBD1 (5 bases). This CDR3 region has 17 residues. Germline V lookup: CDR1 MNHEY, CDR2 SMNVEV (reference sequence). V was pared by 7 bases and J by 7 bases, with 23 bases between. In DNA, the CDR3 is TGTGCCAGCACCCGGGGGAGTTGGGGCAGAGAGAATTCACCCCTCCACTTT. Translating gives CASTRGSWGRENSPLHF.

The rearrangement links TRBV10-1 to TRBJ2-5, with 9 bases aligning to TRBD1. Germline loops: CDR1 WNHNN, CDR2 SYGVQD (reference sequence). CDR3 length: 14 amino acids. V shed 6 bases and J 2 bases; nucleotides not matched to a gene: 4. CDR3 coding DNA: TGCGCCAGCAGCCCGGACAGGGGTCAAGAGACCCAGTACTTC. Its protein product is CASSPDRGQETQYF.

The chain employs TRBV19 and TRBJ2-1, with D possibly TRBD2 on 6 matching bases. CDR3 length: 15 amino acids. Trimming shortened V by 10 bases and J by 3 bases, and 19 bases separated the two germline ends. The germline gives CDR1 LNHDA, CDR2 SQIVND (reference sequence). The CDR3 nucleotides are TGTGCCACACGCGGGGAGCTAGCGAGCTACAATGAGCAGTTCTTC. Protein sequence: CATRGELASYNEQFF.

This clonotype was seen a few times. This rearrangement joins TRBV12-3 or TRBV12-4 to TRBJ1-5, with D possibly TRBD1 on 5 matching bases. The length of the CDR3 is 19 residues. Trimming took 0 bases from V and 11 from J, leaving 29 bases between them. CDR3 protein: CASSLAGGPRDPTSRAQHF. The CDR3 region has the DNA TGTGCCAGCAGTTTAGCAGGAGGTCCGAGGGACCCTACGTCAAGGGCCCAGCATTTT.

The V gene is TRBV7-3, the J gene TRBJ2-2; D is perhaps TRBD1 or TRBD2 (5 bases each). The CDR3 consists of 15 residues. Germline V gene lookup returns CDR1 SGHTA and CDR2 FQGTGA. V lost 5 bases and J 2 bases, leaving 12 bases between the germline ends. CDR3 coding DNA: TGTGCCAGCAGCCTAAGGGACCCTAACACCGGGGAGCTGTTTTTT. This sequence encodes CASSLRDPNTGELFF.

V gene TRBV6-1 combines with J gene TRBJ2-3; 7 bases fit TRBD2. The CDR3 covers 13 residues. V was clipped by 7 bases and J by 5 bases; unmatched bases: 6. From germline, CDR1 is MNHNS and CDR2 SASEGT. As DNA, the CDR3 is TGTGCCAGCAAGGTGATAGCGGGAGATACGCAGTATTTT. It encodes CASKVIAGDTQYF.

The CDR3 reads CASSYRAYGYTF. CDR3 nucleotides: TGTGCCAGCAGTTACCGGGCCTATGGCTACACCTTC. The gene calls are TRBV6-2 or TRBV6-3 and TRBJ1-2; D call uncertain. This CDR3 comprises 12 residues. Germline CDR1 and CDR2: MNHEY and SVGEGT. Trimming stripped 2 bases from V and 4 bases from J, with 5 bases between.

The CDR3 reads CASGMTGGAEQYF. The CDR3 DNA sequence: TGTGCCAGCGGCATGACAGGGGGGGCCGAGCAGTACTTC. The V and J genes are TRBV27 and TRBJ2-7; 9 bases match TRBD1. The CDR3 is made up of 13 amino acids. Germline trimming cut 8 bases from V and 6 bases from J; bases unmatched to any gene: 8. The germline CDR1 and CDR2 sequences are MNHEY and SMNVEV (reference sequence).

About this clonotype: Being one base from a much bigger clone, this may be a read error. The chain has TRBV20-1 and TRBJ2-3, with 9 bases identical to TRBD1. The CDR3 runs 15 residues. Germline V gene sequence: CDR1 DFQATT, CDR2 SNEGSKA (reference sequence). The CDR3 spells CGARSLAGTGDTQYF. CDR3 nucleotide sequence: TGCGGTGCTAGATCCTTGGCGGGGACAGGGGATACGCAGTATTTT.

The chain employs TRBV15 and TRBJ1-1; weak D call: TRBD1 (6 bases). The germline CDR1 and CDR2 sequences are LNHNV and YYDKDF (reference sequence). This CDR3 contains 16 residues. The ends were cut back, 0 bases at V and 7 bases at J, with 18 bases in the middle. CDR3 in DNA: TGTGCCACCAGCAGAGATTTGGGGGGCGTGGGTGGTGAAGCTTTCTTT. Translation: CATSRDLGGVGGEAFF.